This T cell receptor (beta chain) was captured by sequencing in a study of T cell repertoires in aging, cancer and after chemotherapy. Rearranged V-D-J TRB sequences were amplified with a mixed TRB-A/B primer pool. TCRdb passed the multiplex PCR reads through MiXCR, listing each CDR3 protein once. The table has 11,000 or so distinct CDR3 sequences, more than 20% seen once. Concerning this clonotype itself: What it recognizes is unknown.

The template was genomic DNA from peripheral blood, not RNA. The CDR3 length is 15 residues. Germline lookup yields CDR1 SNHLY and CDR2 FYNNEI. Trimming removed 4 bases from V and 4 bases from J; junction bases left unmatched: 5. Study outcomes and limitations: In cancer patients, declining TCR diversity with age involved lost richness and lost evenness.

This sequence joins TRBV2 and TRBJ2-3; 10 positions match TRBD2. The TCR originated in a human donor in good health. Sequencing was done on a sample of blood. In nucleotides, the CDR3 is TGTGCCAGCAGTGTGGGAGCGGGGGGGGCAGATACGCAGTATTTT. Translation: CASSVGAGGADTQYF.